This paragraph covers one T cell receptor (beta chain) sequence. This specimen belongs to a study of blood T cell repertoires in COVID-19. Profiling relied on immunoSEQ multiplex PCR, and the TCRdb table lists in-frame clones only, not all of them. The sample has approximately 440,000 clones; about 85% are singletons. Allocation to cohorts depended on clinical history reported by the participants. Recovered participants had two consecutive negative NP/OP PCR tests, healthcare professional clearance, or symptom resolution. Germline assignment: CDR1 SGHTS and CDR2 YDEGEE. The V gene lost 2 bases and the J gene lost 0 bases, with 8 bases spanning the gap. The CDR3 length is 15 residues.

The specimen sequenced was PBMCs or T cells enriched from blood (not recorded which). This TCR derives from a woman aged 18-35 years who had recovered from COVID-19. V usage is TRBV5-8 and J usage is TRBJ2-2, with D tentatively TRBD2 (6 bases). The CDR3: CASSFSGSNTGELFF. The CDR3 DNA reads TGTGCCAGCAGCTTTAGCGGCTCGAACACCGGGGAGCTGTTTTTT.